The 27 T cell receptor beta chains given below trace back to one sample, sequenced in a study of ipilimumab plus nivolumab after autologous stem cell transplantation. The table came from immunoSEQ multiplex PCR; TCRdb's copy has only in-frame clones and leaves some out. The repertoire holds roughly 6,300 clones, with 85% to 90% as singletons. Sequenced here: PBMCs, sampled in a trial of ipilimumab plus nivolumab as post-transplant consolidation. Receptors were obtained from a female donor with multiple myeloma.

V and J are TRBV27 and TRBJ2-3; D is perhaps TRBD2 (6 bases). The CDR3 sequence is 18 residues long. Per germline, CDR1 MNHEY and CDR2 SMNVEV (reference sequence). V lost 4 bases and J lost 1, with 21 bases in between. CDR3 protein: CASSYRPRDFGGTDTQYF. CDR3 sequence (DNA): TGTGCCAGCAGTTACCGACCCCGGGACTTTGGGGGCACAGATACGCAGTATTTT.

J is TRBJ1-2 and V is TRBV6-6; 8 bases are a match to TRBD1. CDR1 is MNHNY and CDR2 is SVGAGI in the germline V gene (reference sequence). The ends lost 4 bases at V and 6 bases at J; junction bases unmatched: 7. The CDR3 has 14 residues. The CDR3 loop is CASSSLDRADGYTF. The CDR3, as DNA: TGTGCCAGCAGTTCTCTGGACAGGGCCGATGGCTACACCTTC.

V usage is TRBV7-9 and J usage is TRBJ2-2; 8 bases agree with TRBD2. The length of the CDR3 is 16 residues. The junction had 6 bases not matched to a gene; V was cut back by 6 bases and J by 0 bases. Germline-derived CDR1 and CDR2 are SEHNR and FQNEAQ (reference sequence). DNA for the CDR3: TGTGCCAGCAGTCCAACTAGCGGAACGAACACCGGGGAGCTGTTTTTT. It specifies CASSPTSGTNTGELFF.

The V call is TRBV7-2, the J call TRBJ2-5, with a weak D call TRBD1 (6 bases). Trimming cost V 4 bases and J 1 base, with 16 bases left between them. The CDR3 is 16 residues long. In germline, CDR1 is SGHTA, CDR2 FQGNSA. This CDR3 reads CASSSGGRGSQETQYF. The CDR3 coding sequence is TGTGCCAGCAGCTCTGGAGGCAGGGGCTCCCAAGAGACCCAGTACTTC.

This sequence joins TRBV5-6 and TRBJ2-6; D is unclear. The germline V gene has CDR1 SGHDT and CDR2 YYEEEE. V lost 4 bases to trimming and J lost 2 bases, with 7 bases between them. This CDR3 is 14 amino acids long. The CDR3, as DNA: TGTGCCAGCAGCACTGAACCTGGGGCCAACGTCCTGACTTTC. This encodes CASSTEPGANVLTF.

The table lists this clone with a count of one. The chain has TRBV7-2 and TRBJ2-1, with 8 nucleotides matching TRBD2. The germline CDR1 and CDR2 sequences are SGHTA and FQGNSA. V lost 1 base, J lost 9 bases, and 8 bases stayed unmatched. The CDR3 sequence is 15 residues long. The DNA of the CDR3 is TGTGCCAGCAGCTTAGTTTCTAGCGGGTGGACTGAGCAGTTCTTC. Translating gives CASSLVSSGWTEQFF.

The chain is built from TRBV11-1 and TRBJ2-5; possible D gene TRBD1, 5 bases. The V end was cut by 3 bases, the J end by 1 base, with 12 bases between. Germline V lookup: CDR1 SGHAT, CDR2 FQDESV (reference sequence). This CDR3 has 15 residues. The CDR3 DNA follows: TGTGCCAGCAGCTTCGACAGTACCTTCCAAGAGACCCAGTACTTC. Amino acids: CASSFDSTFQETQYF.

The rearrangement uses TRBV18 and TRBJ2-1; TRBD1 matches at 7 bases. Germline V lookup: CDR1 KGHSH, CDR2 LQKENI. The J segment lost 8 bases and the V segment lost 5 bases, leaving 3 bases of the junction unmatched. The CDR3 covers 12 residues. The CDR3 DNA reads TGTGCCAGCTCATCACAGGGGTATGAGCAGTTCTTC. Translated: CASSSQGYEQFF.

CDR3 bases: TGTGCCAGCAGTTACTCGATTGGGACTCCTGGCTACGAGCAGTACTTC. This gives the protein CASSYSIGTPGYEQYF. The chain is built from TRBV6-5 and TRBJ2-7; possibly TRBD2 for D (6 bases). CDR3 length: 16 residues. Per germline, CDR1 MNHEY and CDR2 SVGAGI. V was pared by 0 bases and J by 3 bases, with 15 bases between.

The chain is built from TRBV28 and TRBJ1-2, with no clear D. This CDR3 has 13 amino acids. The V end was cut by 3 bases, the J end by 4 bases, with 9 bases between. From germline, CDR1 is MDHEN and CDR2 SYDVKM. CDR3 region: CASSFGGSYGYTF. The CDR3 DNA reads TGTGCCAGCAGTTTTGGAGGGAGCTATGGCTACACCTTC.

The CDR3 loop reads CASRSAGYTEAFF. CDR3 coding DNA: TGTGCCAGCAGAAGTGCGGGGTACACTGAAGCTTTCTTT. V usage is TRBV6-5 and J usage is TRBJ1-1; D uncertain. The CDR3 contains 13 residues. Looked up from germline, CDR1 is MNHEY and CDR2 is SVGAGI. V gave up 6 bases and J gave up 3 bases, with 11 bases separating them.

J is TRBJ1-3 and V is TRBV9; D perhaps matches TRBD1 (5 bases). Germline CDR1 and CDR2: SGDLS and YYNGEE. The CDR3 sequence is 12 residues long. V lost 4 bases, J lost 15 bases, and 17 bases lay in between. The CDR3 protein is CASSTSNGRAYF. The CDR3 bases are TGTGCCAGCAGCACAAGCAACGGCAGGGCATATTTT.

Written as DNA, the CDR3 is TGTGCCAGCAGTTCAACCCTAGCGTTCGGCACAGATACGCAGTATTTT. Protein: CASSSTLAFGTDTQYF. This chain joins TRBV6-6 and TRBJ2-3, with D possibly TRBD2 on 6 matching bases. The CDR3 is 16 residues long. Between the trimmed V and J ends, which lost 4 bases and 1 base, there was a span of 15 bases. Germline V gene data show CDR1 as MNHNY and CDR2 as SVGAGI (reference sequence).

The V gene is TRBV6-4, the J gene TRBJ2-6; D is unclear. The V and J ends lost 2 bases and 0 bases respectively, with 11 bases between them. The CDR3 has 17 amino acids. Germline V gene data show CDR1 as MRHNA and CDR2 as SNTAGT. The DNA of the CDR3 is TGTGCCAGCAGTGACACGACAAGCTCCTCTGGGGCCAACGTCCTGACTTTC. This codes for CASSDTTSSSGANVLTF.

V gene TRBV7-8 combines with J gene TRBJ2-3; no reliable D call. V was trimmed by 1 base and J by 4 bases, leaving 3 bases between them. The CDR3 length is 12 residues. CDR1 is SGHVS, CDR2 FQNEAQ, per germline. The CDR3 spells CASSLESDTQYF. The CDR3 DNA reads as TGTGCCAGCAGCTTAGAGTCAGATACGCAGTATTTT.

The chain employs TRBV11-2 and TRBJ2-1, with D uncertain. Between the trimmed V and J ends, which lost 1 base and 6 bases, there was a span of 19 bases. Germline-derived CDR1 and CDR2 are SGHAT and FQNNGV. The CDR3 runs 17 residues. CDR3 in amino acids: CASSLGYGSPPANEQFF. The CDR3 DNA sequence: TGTGCCAGCAGCTTAGGGTATGGCAGCCCCCCGGCCAATGAGCAGTTCTTC.

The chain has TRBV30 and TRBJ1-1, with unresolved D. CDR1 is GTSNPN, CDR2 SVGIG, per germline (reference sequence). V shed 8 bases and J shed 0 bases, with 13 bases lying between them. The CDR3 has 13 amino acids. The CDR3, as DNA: TGTGCCCAGAACCCGGGGATGAACACTGAAGCTTTCTTT. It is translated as CAQNPGMNTEAFF.

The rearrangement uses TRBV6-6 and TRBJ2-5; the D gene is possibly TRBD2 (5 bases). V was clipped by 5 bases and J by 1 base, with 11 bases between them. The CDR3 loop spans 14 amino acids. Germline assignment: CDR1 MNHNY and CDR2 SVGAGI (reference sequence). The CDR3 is CASSLEGFQETQYF. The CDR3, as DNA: TGTGCCAGCAGTCTCGAGGGATTCCAAGAGACCCAGTACTTC.

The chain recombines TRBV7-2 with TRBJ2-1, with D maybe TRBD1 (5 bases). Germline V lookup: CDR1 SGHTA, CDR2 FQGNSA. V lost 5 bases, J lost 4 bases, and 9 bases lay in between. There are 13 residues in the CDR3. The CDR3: CASSKGRYNEQFF. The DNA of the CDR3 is TGTGCCAGCAGCAAGGGGCGGTACAATGAGCAGTTCTTC.

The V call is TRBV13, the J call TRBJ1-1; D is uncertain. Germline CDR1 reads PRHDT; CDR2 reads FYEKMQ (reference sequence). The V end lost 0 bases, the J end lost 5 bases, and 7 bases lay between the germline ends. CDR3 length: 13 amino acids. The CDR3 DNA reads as TGTGCCAGCAGCTTAGGCGAGGGAACTGAAGCTTTCTTT. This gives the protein CASSLGEGTEAFF.

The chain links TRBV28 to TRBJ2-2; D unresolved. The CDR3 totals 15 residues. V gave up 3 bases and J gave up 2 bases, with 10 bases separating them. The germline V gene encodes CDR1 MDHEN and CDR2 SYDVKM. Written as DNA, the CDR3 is TGTGCCAGCAGTTTCGGGCGCACTAACACCGGGGAGCTGTTTTTT. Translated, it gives CASSFGRTNTGELFF.

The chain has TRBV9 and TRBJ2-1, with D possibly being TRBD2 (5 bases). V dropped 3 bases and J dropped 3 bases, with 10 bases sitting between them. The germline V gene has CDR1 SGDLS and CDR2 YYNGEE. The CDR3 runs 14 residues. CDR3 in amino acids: CASSAGLLYNEQFF. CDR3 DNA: TGTGCCAGCAGCGCCGGACTCCTCTACAATGAGCAGTTCTTC.

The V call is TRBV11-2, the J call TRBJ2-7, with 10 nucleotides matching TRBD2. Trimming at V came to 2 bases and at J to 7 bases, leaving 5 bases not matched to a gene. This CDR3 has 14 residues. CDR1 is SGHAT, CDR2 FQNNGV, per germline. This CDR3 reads CASSLLAGVGEQYF. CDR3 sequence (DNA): TGTGCCAGCAGCTTACTAGCGGGAGTGGGTGAGCAGTACTTC.

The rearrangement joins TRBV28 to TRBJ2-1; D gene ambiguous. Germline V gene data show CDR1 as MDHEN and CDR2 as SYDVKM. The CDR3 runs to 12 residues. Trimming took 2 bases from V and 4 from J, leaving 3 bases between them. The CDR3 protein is CASSLEYNEQFF. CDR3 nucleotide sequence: TGTGCCAGCAGTTTAGAGTACAATGAGCAGTTCTTC. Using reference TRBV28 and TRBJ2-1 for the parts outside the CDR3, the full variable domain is DVKVTQSSRYLVKRTGEKVFLECVQDMDHENMFWYRQDPGLGLRLIYFSYDVKMKEKGDIPEGYSVSREKKERFSLILESASTNQTSMYLCASSLEYNEQFFGPGTRLTVL.

The CDR3 sequence: CASSPPPGGRGSTDTQYF. In nucleotides, the CDR3 is TGTGCCAGCAGTCCTCCCCCCGGGGGGCGGGGGAGCACAGATACGCAGTATTTT. This rearrangement joins TRBV27 to TRBJ2-3, with a weak D call TRBD2 (7 bases). CDR1 is MNHEY and CDR2 is SMNVEV in the germline V gene (reference sequence). Trimming left V 5 bases short and J 0 bases short, with 21 bases between. The CDR3 loop spans 18 amino acids.

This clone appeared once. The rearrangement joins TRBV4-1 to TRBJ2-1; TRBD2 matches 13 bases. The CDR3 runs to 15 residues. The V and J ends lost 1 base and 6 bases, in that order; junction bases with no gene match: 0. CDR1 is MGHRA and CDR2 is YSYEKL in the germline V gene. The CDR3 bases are TGCGCCAGCAGCCAAGGGACTAGCGGGGGCAATGAGCAGTTCTTC. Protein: CASSQGTSGGNEQFF.

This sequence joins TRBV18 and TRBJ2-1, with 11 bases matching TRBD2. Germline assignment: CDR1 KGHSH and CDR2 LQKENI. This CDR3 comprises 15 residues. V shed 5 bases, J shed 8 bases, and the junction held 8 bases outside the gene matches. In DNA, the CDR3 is TGTGCCAGCTCAAAAACTAGCGGGAGTACCCATGAGCAGTTCTTC. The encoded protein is CASSKTSGSTHEQFF.